This passage covers 24 T cell receptor beta chains from one sample sequenced in a study of circulating CD8 cells and anti-PD-1 response in melanoma (TCRdb year 2020). A BD FACSAria II cell sorter was used to sort four subsets, defined by PD-1 and/or TIGIT, from live CD3+CD8+TCRalphabeta+ cells. The sequencing machine was a NextSeq 500. The QIAseq Immune Repertoire RNA Library Kit, Human TCR Panel was used to prepare TCR libraries from around 15 ng of total RNA. TCRdb reanalyzed the raw reads on its own, using fastp at Q25 for trimming and MiXCR for clone calling, and kept in-frame beta chains. For every CDR3 protein sequence, its rows merge into one entry that carries the most common genes and DNA. Across this sample there are around 1,700 distinct CDR3 sequences, with approximately 6.6% seen only once. About 7.8% of the sample rests with the top ten. Sequences were derived from CD8+ T cells from PBMCs, sampled at baseline or after one month of anti-PD-1 therapy (not recorded which). The source of these receptors is a human donor with melanoma.

Relative to its sample, this clonotype is medium-sized. V gene TRBV27 combines with J gene TRBJ2-7; a weak D match, TRBD1 (5 bases). Trimming pared 2 bases from V and 2 bases from J, leaving 13 bases between. The CDR3 totals 15 residues. The germline CDR1 and CDR2 sequences are MNHEY and SMNVEV (reference sequence). The CDR3 sequence is CASSLIVGRTYEQYF. CDR3 coding DNA: TGTGCCAGCAGTTTAATAGTGGGGCGGACCTACGAGCAGTACTTC.

This clonotype ranks as medium-sized (0.01 to 0.1%). The chain combines TRBV28 with TRBJ2-7, with 7 bases lining up with TRBD2. The CDR3 contains 17 residues. Germline lookup yields CDR1 MDHEN and CDR2 SYDVKM. The junction had 14 bases not matched to a gene; V was cut back by 5 bases and J by 1 base. The CDR3 nucleotides are TGTGCCAGCAGTAAACCCTCGCGGGGAGGGAGGTCCTACGAGCAGTACTTC. Protein: CASSKPSRGGRSYEQYF.

Within the sample, this clonotype is medium-sized. The rearrangement uses TRBV27 and TRBJ2-7; D may be TRBD1 (6 bases). The V end was cut by 2 bases, the J end by 3 bases, with 11 bases between. The CDR3 extends over 14 amino acids. Germline loops: CDR1 MNHEY, CDR2 SMNVEV (reference sequence). As DNA, the CDR3 is TGTGCCAGCAGTTTAGATGGGGGCTTCTACGAGCAGTACTTC. Amino acid sequence: CASSLDGGFYEQYF.

This clonotype is medium-sized (0.01 to 0.1%). This rearrangement joins TRBV25-1 to TRBJ2-3; 7 positions agree with TRBD1. The V and J ends lost 5 bases and 5 bases, in that order; junction bases with no gene match: 1. The CDR3 covers 12 residues. Germline CDR1 is MGHDK and CDR2 is SYGVNS. CDR3 amino acids: CASSPGGDTQYF. CDR3 bases: TGTGCCAGCAGTCCAGGGGGAGATACGCAGTATTTT.

This clonotype is termed medium-sized (0.01 to 0.1%). The chain recombines TRBV27 with TRBJ1-4; D gene unclear. The ends were cut back, 5 bases at V and 5 bases at J, with 15 bases in the middle. The CDR3 covers 15 residues. Germline values: CDR1 MNHEY, CDR2 SMNVEV (reference sequence). CDR3 sequence reads: CASSASGVVNEKLFF. For the CDR3, the DNA is TGTGCCAGCAGTGCTTCCGGGGTAGTGAATGAAAAACTGTTTTTT. Full variable domain (remainder filled in from reference TRBV27 and TRBJ1-4): EAQVTQNPRYLITVTGKKLTVTCSQNMNHEYMSWYRQDPGLGLRQIYYSMNVEVTDKGDVPEGYKVSRKEKRNFPLILESPSPNQTSLYFCASSASGVVNEKLFFGSGTQLSVL.

This clonotype is judged large (0.1 to 1%). This rearrangement joins TRBV19 to TRBJ1-2; D gene unclear. Trimming removed 0 bases at V and 2 bases at J, with 10 bases between. Germline-derived CDR1 and CDR2 are LNHDA and SQIVND (reference sequence). This CDR3 has 15 residues. The DNA of the CDR3 is TGTGCCAGTAGTATAGATCTGCCAGTCAACTATGGCTACACCTTC. This sequence encodes CASSIDLPVNYGYTF.

This clonotype came up a few times. Given the absence of the conserved phenylalanine or tryptophan at the CDR3 end, a read error is likely. The CDR3 is CASSEVSYEQYS. In DNA form, the CDR3 reads TGTGCCAGCAGTGAAGTCAGTTACGAGCAGTACTCC. V is TRBV25-1 and J is TRBJ2-7; D gene ambiguous. Trimming took 2 bases from V and 4 from J, leaving 6 bases between them. This CDR3 has 12 residues. Germline V lookup: CDR1 MGHDK, CDR2 SYGVNS.

V usage is TRBV6-2 or TRBV6-3 and J usage is TRBJ2-1, with no clear D. Per the germline V gene, CDR1 is MNHEY and CDR2 is SVGEGT. The V gene lost 3 bases and the J gene lost 8 bases, with 8 bases spanning the gap. The CDR3 extends over 12 amino acids. CDR3 DNA: TGTGCCAGCAGTTATCGGACGGATGAGCAGTTCTTC. Translated, it gives CASSYRTDEQFF.

This clonotype is deemed medium-sized. The chain employs TRBV4-2 and TRBJ2-1, with TRBD2 matching over 15 bases. CDR1 and CDR2 (germline): LGHNA, YNFKEQ. V lost 1 base, J lost 1 base, and 11 bases stayed unmatched. The CDR3 spans 21 residues. The CDR3, as DNA: TGTGCCAGCAGCCAAGGGTCCGGACTAGCGGGAGGGCCAGGGTCCTACAATGAGCAGTTCTTC. Its protein product is CASSQGSGLAGGPGSYNEQFF.

By share of the sample, this clonotype is medium-sized (0.01 to 0.1%). J is TRBJ1-4 and V is TRBV2; the D is unclear. The CDR3 loop spans 14 amino acids. Germline V gives CDR1 SNHLY, CDR2 FYNNEI. With 3 bases removed from V and 5 bases from J, the gap between germline ends came to 10 bases. The CDR3 DNA is TGTGCCAGCAGTGATTGGTTAGCGAATGAAAAACTGTTTTTT. Amino acid sequence: CASSDWLANEKLFF.

This clonotype counts as medium-sized. This sequence joins TRBV19 and TRBJ1-1; 7 positions agree with TRBD1. The CDR3 has 14 residues. Trimming at V came to 5 bases and at J to 5 bases, leaving 8 bases not matched to a gene. The germline gives CDR1 LNHDA, CDR2 SQIVND (reference sequence). The CDR3: CASSEGTVGTEAFF. The CDR3 DNA is TGTGCCAGTAGTGAAGGGACAGTTGGAACTGAAGCTTTCTTT.

This clonotype ranks as large. The junction differs from germline at one of its ends, possibly a read error. The chain employs TRBV25-1 and TRBJ1-2; D ambiguous. CDR3 size: 13 residues. Germline V gene sequence: CDR1 MGHDK, CDR2 SYGVNS. This CDR3 is CASSEYQGPPRIF. CDR3 coding DNA: TGTGCCAGCAGTGAATATCAAGGTCCGCCTCGAATCTTC.

By share of the sample, this clonotype is large. This chain uses TRBV11-1 with TRBJ1-1; D unclear. The V gene lost 5 bases and the J gene lost 2 bases, with 9 bases spanning the gap. Germline lookup yields CDR1 SGHAT and CDR2 FQDESV (reference sequence). CDR3 length equals 13 residues. This chain's CDR3 is CASSLGSNTEAFF. The CDR3 DNA reads TGTGCCAGCAGCCTTGGATCTAACACTGAAGCTTTCTTT.

This clonotype counts as medium-sized (0.01 to 0.1%). The V gene is TRBV24-1, the J gene TRBJ2-3, with 10 nucleotides matching TRBD2. Losses at the gene ends were 8 bases for V and 0 bases for J; bases not matched to a gene: 7. The CDR3 consists of 16 residues. Germline V gene lookup returns CDR1 KGHDR and CDR2 SFDVKD. The CDR3 DNA follows: TGTGCCACCACTGAAGGGACTAGCGACAGCACAGATACGCAGTATTTT. This codes for CATTEGTSDSTDTQYF.

This clonotype is deemed medium-sized. The chain combines TRBV28 with TRBJ1-1; D gene unclear. This CDR3 contains 15 residues. The germline gives CDR1 MDHEN, CDR2 SYDVKM. V was shortened by 5 bases and J by 2 bases, with 15 bases between the two germline ends. CDR3 DNA: TGTGCCAGCAGTCCAACTACGTCGGGTAACACTGAAGCTTTCTTT. As protein: CASSPTTSGNTEAFF.

Judged by abundance, this clonotype is medium-sized. The rearrangement joins TRBV19 to TRBJ1-2, with unresolved D. CDR3 length: 14 amino acids. V was shortened by 3 bases and J by 6 bases, with 14 bases between the two germline ends. Germline V gene lookup returns CDR1 LNHDA and CDR2 SQIVND (reference sequence). CDR3 protein: CASSILTETHGYTF. CDR3 bases: TGTGCCAGTAGTATCCTCACCGAAACCCATGGCTACACCTTC.

This clonotype is labeled as medium-sized. This sequence joins TRBV27 and TRBJ2-7; 11 bases agree with TRBD2. Germline assignment: CDR1 MNHEY and CDR2 SMNVEV (reference sequence). The junction had 6 bases not matched to a gene; V was cut back by 3 bases and J by 5 bases. This CDR3 contains 15 residues. CDR3 DNA: TGTGCCAGCAGTTTCATTAGCGGGAGGGATAACGAGCAGTACTTC. This translates into CASSFISGRDNEQYF.

The CDR3 DNA reads TGTGCCTGGAGTCCTAAGACTAGGAGGGGAGAGACCCAGTACTTC. Protein sequence: CAWSPKTRRGETQYF. V is TRBV30 and J is TRBJ2-5; possible D gene TRBD2, 6 bases. The V gene lost 2 bases and the J gene lost 4 bases, with 17 bases spanning the gap. CDR3 size: 15 residues. CDR1 is GTSNPN, CDR2 SVGIG, per germline (reference sequence).

By sample fraction, this clonotype is medium-sized (0.01 to 0.1%). V usage is TRBV25-1 and J usage is TRBJ2-1; a possible D gene is TRBD1 (6 bases). Germline-derived CDR1 and CDR2 are MGHDK and SYGVNS. The CDR3 has 11 residues. The germline V and J ends were trimmed by 6 bases and 7 bases, with 7 bases remaining between them. The CDR3 nucleotides are TGTGCCAGCAGCAGGGGAAATGAGCAGTTCTTC. Amino acid sequence: CASSRGNEQFF.

Sample share makes this clonotype large. The rearrangement joins TRBV29-1 to TRBJ1-2; 7 nucleotides match TRBD1. Germline V gene sequence: CDR1 SQVTM, CDR2 ANQGSEA. This CDR3 region has 11 residues. The ends lost 7 bases at V and 4 bases at J; junction bases unmatched: 3. The CDR3: CSGRDSYGYTF. The CDR3 DNA sequence: TGCAGCGGCCGGGACAGCTATGGCTACACCTTC. Full variable domain (outside the CDR3, taken from reference TRBV29-1 and TRBJ1-2): SAVISQKPSRDICQRGTSLTIQCQVDSQVTMMFWYRQQPGQSLTLIATANQGSEATYESGFVIDKFPISRPNLTFSTLTVSNMSPEDSSIYLCSGRDSYGYTFGSGTRLTVV.

This clonotype is labeled as medium-sized (0.01 to 0.1%). The CDR3 coding sequence is TGTGCCAGCACCCCGGGGGCGTTGACTGAAGCTTTCTTT. The encoded protein is CASTPGALTEAFF. The V and J genes are TRBV25-1 and TRBJ1-1, with TRBD1 as a possible D gene (6 bases). This CDR3 comprises 13 residues. Trimming removed 7 bases from V and 5 bases from J, with 14 bases in between. Looked up from germline, CDR1 is MGHDK and CDR2 is SYGVNS.

In this sample, this clonotype turned up once. An end of the junction does not agree with germline; a read error may underlie this. The chain combines TRBV28 with TRBJ1-1; D gene uncertain. Germline CDR1 MDHEN, CDR2 SYDVKM. This CDR3 has 13 amino acids. For the CDR3, the DNA is TGTGCCAGCATCGTACTACGGGGAACTGAAGCTTCCTTT. This encodes CASIVLRGTEASF.

This clonotype is termed large. The gene calls are TRBV28 and TRBJ1-5, with no clear D. Between the trimmed V and J ends, which lost 6 bases and 4 bases, there was a span of 13 bases. CDR1 MDHEN and CDR2 SYDVKM come from the germline V gene. This CDR3 is built from 14 residues. As DNA, the CDR3 is TGTGCCAGCAGACCCTTTGGTCTAAATCAGCCCCAGCATTTT. Amino acid sequence: CASRPFGLNQPQHF.

This clonotype is classed as medium-sized. This chain links TRBV5-4 with TRBJ2-7, with TRBD2 as a possible D gene (5 bases). V dropped 2 bases and J dropped 7 bases, with 13 bases sitting between them. The CDR3 loop spans 13 amino acids. Germline CDR1 reads SGHNT; CDR2 reads YYREEE (reference sequence). The DNA for the CDR3 is TGTGCCAGCAGCTTCGGGGTAGGTGGAGAGCAGTACTTC. Translated, it gives CASSFGVGGEQYF.